A single sample gave rise to the 6 T cell receptor beta chains below, sequenced in a study of cytomegalovirus exposure and HLA in healthy donors. With 60 Vbeta and 13 Jbeta primers, the PCR was carried out. Only in-frame clones appear in the TCRdb table, and some are missing; sequencing was by immunoSEQ multiplex PCR. The sample lists some 76,000 clones, about 81% occurring once. The sequencing sample was made of PBMCs. Receptors were obtained from a woman between 50 and 59 years old in good health and CMV-seronegative.

The chain joins TRBV4-1 to TRBJ1-4; weak D call: TRBD1 (6 bases). The ends were cut back, 3 bases at V and 8 bases at J, with 13 bases in the middle. Germline loops: CDR1 MGHRA, CDR2 YSYEKL. This CDR3 spans 14 amino acids. CDR3 sequence reads: CASSHQGFGEKLFF. The CDR3 DNA reads as TGCGCCAGCAGCCATCAGGGGTTTGGGGAAAAACTGTTTTTT.

CDR3 region: CASSYDKNTEAFF. CDR3 nucleotides: TGTGCCAGCAGTTATGACAAGAACACTGAAGCTTTCTTT. The gene calls are TRBV5-4 and TRBJ1-1; D uncertain. The germline V gene has CDR1 SGHNT and CDR2 YYREEE (reference sequence). The CDR3 has 13 residues. V was cut by 5 bases and J by 1 base, with 9 bases left in between.

The chain carries TRBV7-2 and TRBJ1-1, with D unresolved. This CDR3 is 16 amino acids long. Germline V gene data show CDR1 as SGHTA and CDR2 as FQGNSA. V lost 3 bases and J 0 bases, leaving 14 bases between the germline ends. The DNA for the CDR3 is TGTGCCAGCAGCTTGGGTGGTACAGCCATGAACACTGAAGCTTTCTTT. Its protein is CASSLGGTAMNTEAFF.

The chain carries TRBV6-5 and TRBJ1-1; tentatively, D is TRBD1 (6 bases). The V gene lost 6 bases and the J gene lost 1 base, with 12 bases spanning the gap. The CDR3 length is 14 residues. Germline CDR1 MNHEY, CDR2 SVGAGI. CDR3 sequence reads: CASRATTGNTEAFF. The DNA for the CDR3 is TGTGCCAGCAGAGCAACGACAGGGAACACTGAAGCTTTCTTT.

The chain couples TRBV5-4 to TRBJ2-1; 7 nucleotides align to TRBD2. The CDR3 is 15 residues long. The junction had 12 bases not matched to a gene; V was cut back by 4 bases and J by 8 bases. Germline values: CDR1 SGHNT, CDR2 YYREEE (reference sequence). For the CDR3, the DNA is TGTGCCAGCAGCCGTGCTGGGGGGGGAGTTGATGAGCAGTTCTTC. Protein: CASSRAGGGVDEQFF.

The chain has TRBV5-6 and TRBJ2-7; tentatively, D is TRBD2 (5 bases). The CDR3 contains 14 residues. Germline CDR1 SGHDT, CDR2 YYEEEE. The germline V and J ends were trimmed by 2 bases and 3 bases, with 12 bases remaining between them. CDR3 residues: CASSFPSRHYEQYF. The CDR3 nucleotides are TGTGCCAGCAGCTTTCCTAGCAGACACTACGAGCAGTACTTC.